The present TCR beta chain was sequenced within a study of blood T cell repertoires in COVID-19 (dated by TCRdb to 2020 to 2021). Turning to the overall study: Samples from collaborators originated in the United States, Italy and Spain and spanned both the acute and convalescent phases of COVID-19. The samples were drawn from the first 160 participants of the ongoing ImmuneRACE study and from over 950 subjects provided by 6 global collaborators. The repertoires were released in a freely available public database intended as a resource for research on the immune response to SARS-CoV-2. HLA class I and class II types, where available, came from metadata supplied by the sample provider rather than from assay-based typing. The prospective study material was composed of cDNA or gDNA derived from T cells, B-cell-depleted T cells, or PBMCs. Subjects who had been exposed to COVID-19, were actively infected with it, or had recovered from it provided the deeply sampled blood TCRbeta repertoires that made up the dataset. A de-identified subject ID, COVID-19 status, age in years and sex were almost always included in the sample metadata.

V drops 3 bases and J drops 4 bases, leaving 22 bases in between. Spanning cysteine to phenylalanine, the CDR3 consists of 17 amino acids. CDR3 DNA only is kept here, 51 bases in frame from base 1. From the germline V gene, CDR1 is MNHNS and CDR2 is SASEGT. TCRbeta CDR3 regions were amplified from genomic DNA by means of the immunoSEQ Assay, a bias-controlled multiplex PCR. Processing in the source paper ran as follows. The number of nucleated cells in each sample was estimated by amplification of reference gene primers within the assay. To quantify the absolute abundance of each unique TCRbeta CDR3 rearrangement, sequence reads were collapsed and filtered. For each sample, productive Simpson clonality was calculated as the square root of Simpson's diversity index across productive rearrangements. TCRdb re-hosts the immuneACCESS table, in-frame sequences only. Its copies lack some clones; in the studies checked, an unresolved V gene accounts for under half of them, and the cause for the rest is not known. The V and J calls and clone size come from that table; D and trimming were worked out from the DNA. Within this sample are 25,000 to 30,000 clones, with approximately 90% of them counted one time only. Over 9.5% of the sample is taken by the ten largest.

Results the study describes overall, beyond this receptor: The amount of clinical and demographic metadata varied by source and participant and was provided uncurated.

About this clone itself: Its antigen has not been determined. The sample holds no much larger clone one base away, and base qualities are not on file.

Whole blood was collected in K2EDTA tubes by collaborating institutions according to the institutions' own protocols. For TCRbeta analysis, collaborator samples were shipped as frozen whole blood, as isolated PBMCs, or as DNA extracted from either sample type. The source is a man aged 55 to 69 with acute or convalescent COVID-19. This chain joins TRBV6-1 to TRBJ2-7, and TRBD2 may be the D gene, going by 6 matching bases. The specimen was peripheral blood. The CDR3 region has the sequence CASSDTAGTSKRYEQYF. The DNA is as follows: TGTGCCAGCAGTGATACGGCGGGGACCAGTAAGCGGTACGAGCAGTACTTC.